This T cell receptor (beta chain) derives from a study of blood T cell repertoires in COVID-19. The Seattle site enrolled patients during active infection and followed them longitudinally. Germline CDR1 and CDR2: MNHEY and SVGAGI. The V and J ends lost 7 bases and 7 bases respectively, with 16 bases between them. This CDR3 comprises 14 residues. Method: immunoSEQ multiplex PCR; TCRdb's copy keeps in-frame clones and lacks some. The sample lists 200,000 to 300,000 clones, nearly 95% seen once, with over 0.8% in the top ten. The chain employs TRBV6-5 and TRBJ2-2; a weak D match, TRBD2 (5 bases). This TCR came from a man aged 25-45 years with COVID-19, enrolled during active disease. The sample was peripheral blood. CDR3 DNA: TGTGCCAGCACCAACCCCCCACTAGACGGGGAGCTGTTTTTT. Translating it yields CASTNPPLDGELFF.